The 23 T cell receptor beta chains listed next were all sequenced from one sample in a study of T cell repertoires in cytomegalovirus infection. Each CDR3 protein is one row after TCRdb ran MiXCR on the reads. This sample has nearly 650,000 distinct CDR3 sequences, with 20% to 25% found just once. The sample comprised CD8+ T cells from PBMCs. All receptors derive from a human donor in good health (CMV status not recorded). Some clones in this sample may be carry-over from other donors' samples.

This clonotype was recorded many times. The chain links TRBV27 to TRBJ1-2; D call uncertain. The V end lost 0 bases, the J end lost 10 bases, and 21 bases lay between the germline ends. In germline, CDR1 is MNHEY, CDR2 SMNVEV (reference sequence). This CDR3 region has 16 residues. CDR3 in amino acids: CASSLSPNLRKGDYTF. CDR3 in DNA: TGTGCCAGCAGTTTATCGCCTAACCTTAGAAAGGGCGACTACACCTTC.

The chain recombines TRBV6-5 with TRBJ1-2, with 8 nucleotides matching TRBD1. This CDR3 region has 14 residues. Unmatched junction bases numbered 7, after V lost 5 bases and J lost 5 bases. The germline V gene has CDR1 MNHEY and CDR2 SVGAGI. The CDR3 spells CASSRQGILYGYTF. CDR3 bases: TGTGCCAGCAGTCGACAGGGGATTCTTTATGGCTACACCTTC.

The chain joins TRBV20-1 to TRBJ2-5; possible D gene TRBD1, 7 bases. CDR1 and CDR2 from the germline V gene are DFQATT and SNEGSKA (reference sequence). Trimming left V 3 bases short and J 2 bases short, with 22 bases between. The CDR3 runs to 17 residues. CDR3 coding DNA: TGCAGTGCTAGGTCCCGCCAGGGGGGTCGGGATCAAGAGACCCAGTACTTC. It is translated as CSARSRQGGRDQETQYF.

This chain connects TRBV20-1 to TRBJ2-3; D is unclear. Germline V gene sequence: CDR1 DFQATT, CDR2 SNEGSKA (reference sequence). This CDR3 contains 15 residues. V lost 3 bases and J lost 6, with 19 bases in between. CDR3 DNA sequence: TGCAGTGCTAGTAGAGAAGGGTTTAGGGCGGATACGCAGTATTTT. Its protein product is CSASREGFRADTQYF.

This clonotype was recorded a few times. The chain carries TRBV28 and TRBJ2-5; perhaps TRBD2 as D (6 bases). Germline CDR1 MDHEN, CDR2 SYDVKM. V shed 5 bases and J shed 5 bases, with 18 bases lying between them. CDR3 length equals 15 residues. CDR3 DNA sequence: TGTGCCAGCAGTCCTGGGACTTTCGAGGGCGAGACCCAGTACTTC. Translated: CASSPGTFEGETQYF.

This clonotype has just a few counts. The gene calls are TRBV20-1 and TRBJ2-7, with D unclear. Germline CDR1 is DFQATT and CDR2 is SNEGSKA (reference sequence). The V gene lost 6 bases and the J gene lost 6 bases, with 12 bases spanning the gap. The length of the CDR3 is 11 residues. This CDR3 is CSAPVPPEQYF. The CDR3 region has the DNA TGCAGTGCCCCCGTCCCACCCGAGCAGTACTTC.

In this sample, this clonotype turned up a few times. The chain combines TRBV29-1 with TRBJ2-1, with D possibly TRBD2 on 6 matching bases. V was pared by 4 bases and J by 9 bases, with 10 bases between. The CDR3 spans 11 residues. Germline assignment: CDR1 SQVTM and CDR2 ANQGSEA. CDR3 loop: CSVVEGFEQFF. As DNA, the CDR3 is TGCAGCGTTGTGGAGGGGTTTGAGCAGTTCTTC.

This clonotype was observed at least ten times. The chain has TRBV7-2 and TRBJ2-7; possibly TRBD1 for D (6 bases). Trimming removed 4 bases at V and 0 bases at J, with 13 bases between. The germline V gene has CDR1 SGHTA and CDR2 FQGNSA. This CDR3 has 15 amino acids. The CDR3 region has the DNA TGTGCCAGCAGCTCCCCCTTGGGGGCCTCCTACGAGCAGTACTTC. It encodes CASSSPLGASYEQYF.

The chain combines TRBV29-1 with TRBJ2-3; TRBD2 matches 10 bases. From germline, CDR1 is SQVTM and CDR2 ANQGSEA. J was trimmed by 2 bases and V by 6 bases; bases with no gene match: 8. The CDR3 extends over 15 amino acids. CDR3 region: CSVVIGLAATDTQYF. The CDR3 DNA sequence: TGCAGCGTCGTTATTGGACTAGCGGCCACAGATACGCAGTATTTT.

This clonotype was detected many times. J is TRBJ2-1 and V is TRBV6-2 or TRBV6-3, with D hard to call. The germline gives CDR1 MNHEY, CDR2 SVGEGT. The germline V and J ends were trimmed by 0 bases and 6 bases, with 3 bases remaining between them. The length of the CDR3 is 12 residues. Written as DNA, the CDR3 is TGTGCCAGCAGTTACTCGATCAATGAGCAGTTCTTC. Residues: CASSYSINEQFF.

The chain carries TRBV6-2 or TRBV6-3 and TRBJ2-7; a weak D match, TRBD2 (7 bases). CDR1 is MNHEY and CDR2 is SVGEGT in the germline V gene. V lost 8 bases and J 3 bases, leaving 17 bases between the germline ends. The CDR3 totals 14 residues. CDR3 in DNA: TGTGCCAGCTGTGTGGGGGGGCTGGACTACGAGCAGTACGTC. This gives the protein CASCVGGLDYEQYV.

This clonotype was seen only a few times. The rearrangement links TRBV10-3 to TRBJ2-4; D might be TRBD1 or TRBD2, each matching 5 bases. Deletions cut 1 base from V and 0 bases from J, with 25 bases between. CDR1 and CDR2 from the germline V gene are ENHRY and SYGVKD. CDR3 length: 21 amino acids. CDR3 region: CAISEFLRNRDGDLAKNIQYF. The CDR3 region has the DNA TGTGCCATCAGTGAGTTTCTTAGAAACCGGGACGGCGATCTAGCCAAAAACATTCAGTACTTC.

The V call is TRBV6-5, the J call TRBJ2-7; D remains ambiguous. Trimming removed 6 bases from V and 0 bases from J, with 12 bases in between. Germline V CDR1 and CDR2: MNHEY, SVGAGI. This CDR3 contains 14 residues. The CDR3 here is CASRDTDLSYEQYF. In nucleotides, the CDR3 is TGTGCCAGCAGAGATACGGACCTCTCCTACGAGCAGTACTTC.

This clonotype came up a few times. CDR3 in DNA: TGTGCCACCAGCAGAGATCAGGGCGGGGGGTTATACAATGAGCAGTTCTTC. Translation gives CATSRDQGGGLYNEQFF. The chain employs TRBV15 and TRBJ2-1; 8 bases are shared with TRBD2. The CDR3 totals 17 residues. J gave up 4 bases and V 0 bases, and 8 bases lay outside the gene matches. Per germline, CDR1 LNHNV and CDR2 YYDKDF (reference sequence). The full variable domain, with the rest looked up from reference TRBV15 and TRBJ2-1, is DAMVIQNPRYQVTQFGKPVTLSCSQTLNHNVMYWYQQKSSQAPKLLFHYYDKDFNNEADTPDNFQSRRPNTSFCFLDIRSPGLGDTAMYLCATSRDQGGGLYNEQFFGPGTRLTVL.

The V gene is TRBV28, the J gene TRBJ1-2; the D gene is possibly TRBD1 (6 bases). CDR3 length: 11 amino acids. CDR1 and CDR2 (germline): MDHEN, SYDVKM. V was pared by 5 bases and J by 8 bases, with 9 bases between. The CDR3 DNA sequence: TGTGCCAGCAGTCAGGGGCTCGGCTACACCTTC. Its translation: CASSQGLGYTF.

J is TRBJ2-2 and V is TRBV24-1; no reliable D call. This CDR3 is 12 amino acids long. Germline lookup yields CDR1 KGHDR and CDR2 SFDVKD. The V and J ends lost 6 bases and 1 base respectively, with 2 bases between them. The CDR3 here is CATSRNTGELFF. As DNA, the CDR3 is TGTGCCACCAGTAGGAACACCGGGGAGCTGTTTTTT.

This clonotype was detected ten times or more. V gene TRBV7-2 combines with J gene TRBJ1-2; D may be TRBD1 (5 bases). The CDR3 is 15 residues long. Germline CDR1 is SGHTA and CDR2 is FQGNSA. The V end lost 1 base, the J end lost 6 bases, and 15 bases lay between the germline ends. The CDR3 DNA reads TGTGCCAGCAGCTTAGTTCCGGGGGTTCTCGATGGCTACACCTTC. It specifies CASSLVPGVLDGYTF.

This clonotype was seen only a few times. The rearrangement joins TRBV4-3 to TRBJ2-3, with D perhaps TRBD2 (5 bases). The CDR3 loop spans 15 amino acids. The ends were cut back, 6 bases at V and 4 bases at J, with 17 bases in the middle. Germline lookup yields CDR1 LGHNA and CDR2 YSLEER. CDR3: CASSLEEEYPDTQYF. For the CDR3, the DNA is TGCGCCAGCAGTCTGGAGGAGGAATACCCAGATACGCAGTATTTT.

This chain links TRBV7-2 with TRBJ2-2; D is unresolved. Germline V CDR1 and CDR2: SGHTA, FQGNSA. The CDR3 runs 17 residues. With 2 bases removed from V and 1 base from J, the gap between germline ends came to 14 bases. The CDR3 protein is CASSLNRQVGNTGELFF. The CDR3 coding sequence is TGTGCCAGCAGCTTAAACCGGCAGGTGGGGAACACCGGGGAGCTGTTTTTT.

Here the CDR3 DNA reads TGCAGTGCTAGAGGAGACAGGGTGGACAATCAGCCCCAGCATTTT. It yields the protein CSARGDRVDNQPQHF. The gene calls are TRBV20-1 and TRBJ1-5; 7 bases line up with TRBD1. From germline, CDR1 is DFQATT and CDR2 SNEGSKA (reference sequence). J lost 3 bases, V lost 1 base, and 6 bases had no gene match. The CDR3 totals 15 residues.

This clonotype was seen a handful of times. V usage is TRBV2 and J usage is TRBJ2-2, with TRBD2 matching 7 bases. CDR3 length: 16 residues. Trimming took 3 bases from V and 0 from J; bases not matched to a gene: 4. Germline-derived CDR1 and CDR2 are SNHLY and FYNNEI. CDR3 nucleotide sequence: TGTGCCAGCAGTGACGGTCGGGGGGCGAACACCGGGGAGCTGTTTTTT. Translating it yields CASSDGRGANTGELFF.

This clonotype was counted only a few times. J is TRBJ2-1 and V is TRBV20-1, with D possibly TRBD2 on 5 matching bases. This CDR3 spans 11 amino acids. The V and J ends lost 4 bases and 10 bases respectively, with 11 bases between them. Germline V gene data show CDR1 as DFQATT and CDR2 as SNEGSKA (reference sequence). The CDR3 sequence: CSATSRGEQFF. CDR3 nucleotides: TGCAGTGCTACCTCTCGGGGAGAGCAGTTCTTC.

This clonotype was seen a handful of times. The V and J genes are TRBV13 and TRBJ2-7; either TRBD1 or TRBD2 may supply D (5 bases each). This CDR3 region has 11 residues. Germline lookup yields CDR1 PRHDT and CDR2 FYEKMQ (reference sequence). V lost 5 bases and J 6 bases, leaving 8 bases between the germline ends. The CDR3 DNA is TGTGCCAGCAGCGAGGGGCCCGAGCAGTACTTC. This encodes CASSEGPEQYF.